This T cell receptor beta chain was identified during a study of metastatic and nonmetastatic thyroid tumors. Overall study: Repertoire data that came from the blood and tumor or nodule tissue of malignant and benign thyroid patients were compared. Study conclusions and caveats: Reportedly, malignant thyroid tumors had significantly higher TCR beta diversity than benign nodules, in blood and tumor.

This clone was observed at least ten times. Antigen specificity is unknown. Authors' analysis steps: A classifier for distant metastasis in papillary thyroid cancer was constructed using CDR3 differences observed across clinicopathological groups. TCRdb reassembled clones from the PCR reads with MiXCR. Here the V and J calls rest on TCRdb's processing, not on the authors' analysis. The repertoire holds 20,000 to 30,000 clones, approximately 15% seen once, with approximately 3.5% in the top ten. Patients were all untreated before their thyroid surgery. The specimen sequenced was blood. This TCR came from a female donor with papillary thyroid cancer or a benign thyroid nodule (not recorded which). Some clones in this sample may be carry-over from other donors' samples.

CDR3 residues: CASSLTGTGKYGYTF. The CDR3 nucleotides read TGTGCCAGCAGTTTAACCGGGACAGGGAAATATGGCTACACCTTC. This chain uses TRBV28 with TRBJ1-2; 9 bases are a match to TRBD1. The V and J ends lost 2 bases and 5 bases, in that order; junction bases with no gene match: 6. The length of the CDR3 is 15 residues. Germline V CDR1 and CDR2: MDHEN, SYDVKM.